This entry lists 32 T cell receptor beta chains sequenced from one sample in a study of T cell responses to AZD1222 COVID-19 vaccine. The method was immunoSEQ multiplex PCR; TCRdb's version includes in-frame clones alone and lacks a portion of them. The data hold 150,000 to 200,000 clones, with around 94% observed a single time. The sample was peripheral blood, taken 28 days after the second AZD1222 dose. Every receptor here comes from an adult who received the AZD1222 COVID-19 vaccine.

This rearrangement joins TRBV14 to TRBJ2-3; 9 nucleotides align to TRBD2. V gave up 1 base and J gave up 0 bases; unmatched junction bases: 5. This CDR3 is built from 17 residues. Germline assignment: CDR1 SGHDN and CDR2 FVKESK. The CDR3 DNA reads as TGTGCCAGCAGCCAAGGCCTAGCGGGACCCAGCACAGATACGCAGTATTTT. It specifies CASSQGLAGPSTDTQYF.

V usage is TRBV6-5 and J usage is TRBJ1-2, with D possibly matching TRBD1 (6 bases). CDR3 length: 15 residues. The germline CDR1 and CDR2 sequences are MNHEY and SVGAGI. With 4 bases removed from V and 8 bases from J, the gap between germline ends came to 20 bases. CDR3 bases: TGTGCCAGCAGTTTTGGACAGAGGGGAGGTTCAGGCTACACCTTC. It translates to CASSFGQRGGSGYTF.

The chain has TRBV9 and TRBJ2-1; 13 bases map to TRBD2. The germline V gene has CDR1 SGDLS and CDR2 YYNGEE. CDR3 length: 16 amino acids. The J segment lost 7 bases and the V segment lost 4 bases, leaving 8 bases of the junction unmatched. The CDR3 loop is CASSQTSGRSFNEQFF. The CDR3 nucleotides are TGTGCCAGCAGCCAGACTAGCGGGAGGAGTTTTAATGAGCAGTTCTTC. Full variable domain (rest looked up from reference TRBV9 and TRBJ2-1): DSGVTQTPKHLITATGQRVTLRCSPRSGDLSVYWYQQSLDQGLQFLIQYYNGEERAKGNILERFSAQQFPDLHSELNLSSLELGDSALYFCASSQTSGRSFNEQFFGPGTRLTVL.

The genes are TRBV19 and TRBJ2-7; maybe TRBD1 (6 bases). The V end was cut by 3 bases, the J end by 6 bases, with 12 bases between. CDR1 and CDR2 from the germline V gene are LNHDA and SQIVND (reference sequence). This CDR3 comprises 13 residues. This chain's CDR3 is CASSIEPRGEQYF. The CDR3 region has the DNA TGTGCCAGTAGTATTGAACCCAGGGGCGAGCAGTACTTC.

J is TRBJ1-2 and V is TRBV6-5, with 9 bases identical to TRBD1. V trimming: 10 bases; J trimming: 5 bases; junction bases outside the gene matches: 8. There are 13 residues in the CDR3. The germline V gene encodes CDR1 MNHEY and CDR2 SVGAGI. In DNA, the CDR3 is TGTGCCACCAAGACAGGGGGGTTTTATGGCTACACCTTC. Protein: CATKTGGFYGYTF.

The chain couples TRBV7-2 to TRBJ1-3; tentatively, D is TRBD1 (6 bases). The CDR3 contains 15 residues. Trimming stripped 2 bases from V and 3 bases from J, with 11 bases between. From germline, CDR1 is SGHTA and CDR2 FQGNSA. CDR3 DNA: TGTGCCAGCAGCTTAATCAGGGGTGATGGAAACACCATATATTTT. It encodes CASSLIRGDGNTIYF.

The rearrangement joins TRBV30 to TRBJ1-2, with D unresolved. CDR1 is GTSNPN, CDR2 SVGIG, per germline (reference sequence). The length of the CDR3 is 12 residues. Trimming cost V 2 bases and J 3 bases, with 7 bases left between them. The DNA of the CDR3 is TGTGCCTGGAGTCCATGGGACTATGGCTACACCTTC. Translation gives CAWSPWDYGYTF.

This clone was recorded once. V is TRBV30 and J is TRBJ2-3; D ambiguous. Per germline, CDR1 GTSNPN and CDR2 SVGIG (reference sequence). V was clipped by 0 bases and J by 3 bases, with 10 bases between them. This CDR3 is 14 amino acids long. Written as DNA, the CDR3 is TGTGCCTGGAGTGTAGGGTTAAGGACAGATACGCAGTATTTT. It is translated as CAWSVGLRTDTQYF.

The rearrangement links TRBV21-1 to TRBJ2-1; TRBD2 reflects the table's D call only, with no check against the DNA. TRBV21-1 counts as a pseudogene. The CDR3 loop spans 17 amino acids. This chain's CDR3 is CASRQYRGTSGMNEQFF. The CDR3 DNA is TGTGCCAGTCGACAGTACCGGGGGACTAGCGGGATGAATGAGCAGTTCTTC.

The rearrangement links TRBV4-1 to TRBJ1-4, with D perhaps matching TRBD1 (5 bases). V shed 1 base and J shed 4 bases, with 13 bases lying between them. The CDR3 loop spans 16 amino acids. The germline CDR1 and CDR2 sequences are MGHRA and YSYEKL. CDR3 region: CASSQAPQQGNEKLFF. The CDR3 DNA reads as TGCGCCAGCAGCCAAGCCCCGCAGCAGGGTAATGAAAAACTGTTTTTT.

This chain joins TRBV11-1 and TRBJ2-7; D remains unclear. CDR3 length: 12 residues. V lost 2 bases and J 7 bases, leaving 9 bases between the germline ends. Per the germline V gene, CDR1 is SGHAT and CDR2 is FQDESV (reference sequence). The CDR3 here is CASSLSRVEQYF. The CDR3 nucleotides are TGTGCCAGCAGCTTATCACGGGTTGAGCAGTACTTC.

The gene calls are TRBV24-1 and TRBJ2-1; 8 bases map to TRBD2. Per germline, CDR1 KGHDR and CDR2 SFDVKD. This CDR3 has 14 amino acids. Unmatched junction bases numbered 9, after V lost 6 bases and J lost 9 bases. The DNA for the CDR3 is TGTGCCACCAGTCCAGCGGGAGTGTTCGGTGAGCAGTTCTTC. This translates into CATSPAGVFGEQFF.

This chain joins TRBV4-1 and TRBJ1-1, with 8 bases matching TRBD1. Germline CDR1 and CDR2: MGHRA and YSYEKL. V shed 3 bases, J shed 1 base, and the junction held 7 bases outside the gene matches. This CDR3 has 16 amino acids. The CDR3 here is CASSHKVGQGNTEAFF. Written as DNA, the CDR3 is TGCGCCAGCAGCCACAAAGTAGGACAGGGGAACACTGAAGCTTTCTTT.

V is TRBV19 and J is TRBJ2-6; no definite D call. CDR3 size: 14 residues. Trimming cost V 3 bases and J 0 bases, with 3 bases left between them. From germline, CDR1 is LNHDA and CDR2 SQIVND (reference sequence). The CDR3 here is CASSMNSGANVLTF. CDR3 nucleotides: TGTGCCAGTAGTATGAACTCTGGGGCCAACGTCCTGACTTTC. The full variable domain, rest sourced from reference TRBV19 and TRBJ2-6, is DGGITQSPKYLFRKEGQNVTLSCEQNLNHDAMYWYRQDPGQGLRLIYYSQIVNDFQKGDIAEGYSVSREKKESFPLTVTSAQKNPTAFYLCASSMNSGANVLTFGAGSRLTVL.

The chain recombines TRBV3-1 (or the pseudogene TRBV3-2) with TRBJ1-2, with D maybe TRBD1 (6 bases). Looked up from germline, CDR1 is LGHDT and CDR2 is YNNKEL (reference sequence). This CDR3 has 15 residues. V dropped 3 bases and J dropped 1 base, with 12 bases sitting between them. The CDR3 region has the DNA TGTGCCAGCAGCCAGGGTACAGGGTATAACTATGGCTACACCTTC. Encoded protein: CASSQGTGYNYGYTF.

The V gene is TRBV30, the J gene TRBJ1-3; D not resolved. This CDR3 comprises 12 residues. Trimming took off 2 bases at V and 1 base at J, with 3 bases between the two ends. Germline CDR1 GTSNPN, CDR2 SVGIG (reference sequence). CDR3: CAWSPSGNTIYF. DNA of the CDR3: TGTGCCTGGAGTCCATCTGGAAACACCATATATTTT.

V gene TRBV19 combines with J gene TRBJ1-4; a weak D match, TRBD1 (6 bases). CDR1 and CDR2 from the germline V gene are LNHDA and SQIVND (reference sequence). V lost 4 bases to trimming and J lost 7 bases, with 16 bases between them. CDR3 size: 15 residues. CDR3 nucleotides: TGTGCCAGTAGTACGGGACAATCCTATTTTGAAAAACTGTTTTTT. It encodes CASSTGQSYFEKLFF.

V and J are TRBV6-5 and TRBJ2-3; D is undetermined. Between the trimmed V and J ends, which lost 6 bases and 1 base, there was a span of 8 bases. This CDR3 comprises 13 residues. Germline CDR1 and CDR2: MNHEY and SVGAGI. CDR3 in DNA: TGTGCCAGCAGGAAGTTCCGCACAGATACGCAGTATTTT. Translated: CASRKFRTDTQYF.

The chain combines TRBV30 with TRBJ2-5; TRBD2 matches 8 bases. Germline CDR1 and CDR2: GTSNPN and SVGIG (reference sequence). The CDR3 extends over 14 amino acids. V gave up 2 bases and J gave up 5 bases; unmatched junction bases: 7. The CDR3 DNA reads TGTGCCTGGAGTAGCAGCGGGAGTGGTGAGACCCAGTACTTC. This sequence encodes CAWSSSGSGETQYF.

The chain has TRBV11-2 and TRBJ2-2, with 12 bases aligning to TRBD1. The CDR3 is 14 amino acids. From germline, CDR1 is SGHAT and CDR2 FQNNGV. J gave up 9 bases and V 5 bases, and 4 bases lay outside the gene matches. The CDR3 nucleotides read TGTGCCAGCAGCCCGGGACAGGGGGCCCGGGAGCTGTTTTTT. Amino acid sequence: CASSPGQGARELFF. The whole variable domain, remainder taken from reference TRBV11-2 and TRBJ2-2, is EAGVAQSPRYKIIEKRQSVAFWCNPISGHATLYWYQQILGQGPKLLIQFQNNGVVDDSQLPKDRFSAERLKGVDSTLKIQPAKLEDSAVYLCASSPGQGARELFFGEGSRLTVL.

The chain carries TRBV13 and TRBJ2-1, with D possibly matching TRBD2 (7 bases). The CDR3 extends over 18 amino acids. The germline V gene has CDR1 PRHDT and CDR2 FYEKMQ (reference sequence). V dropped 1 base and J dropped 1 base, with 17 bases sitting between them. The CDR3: CASSLVFGSGTSYNEQFF. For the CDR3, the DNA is TGTGCCAGCAGCTTAGTTTTCGGCAGCGGGACATCCTACAATGAGCAGTTCTTC.

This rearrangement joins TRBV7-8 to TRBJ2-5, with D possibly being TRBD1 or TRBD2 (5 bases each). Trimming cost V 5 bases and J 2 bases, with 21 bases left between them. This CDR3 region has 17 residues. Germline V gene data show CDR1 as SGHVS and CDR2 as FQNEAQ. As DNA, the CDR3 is TGTGCCAGCAGCGAGAAAAGGGTCCAGGGACGGCAAGAGACCCAGTACTTC. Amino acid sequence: CASSEKRVQGRQETQYF.

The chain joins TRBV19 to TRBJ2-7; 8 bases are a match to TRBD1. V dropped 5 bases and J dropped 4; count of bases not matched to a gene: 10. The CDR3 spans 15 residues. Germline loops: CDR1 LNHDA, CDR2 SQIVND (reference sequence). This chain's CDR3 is CASSQGAGGIYEQYF. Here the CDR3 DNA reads TGTGCCAGTAGTCAAGGGGCAGGGGGCATTTACGAGCAGTACTTC.

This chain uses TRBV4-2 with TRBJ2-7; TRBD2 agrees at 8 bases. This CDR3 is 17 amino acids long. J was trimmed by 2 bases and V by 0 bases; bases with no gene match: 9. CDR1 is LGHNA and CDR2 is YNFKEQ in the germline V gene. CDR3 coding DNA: TGTGCCAGCAGCCAAGAATCGGGTAGCGGGATAGCCTACGAGCAGTACTTC. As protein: CASSQESGSGIAYEQYF.

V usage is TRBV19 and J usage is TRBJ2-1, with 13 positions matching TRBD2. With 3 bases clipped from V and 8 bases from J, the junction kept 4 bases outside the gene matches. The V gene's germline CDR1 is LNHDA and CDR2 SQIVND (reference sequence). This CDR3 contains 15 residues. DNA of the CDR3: TGTGCCAGTAGTATGGGACTAGCGGGAATCGATGAGCAGTTCTTC. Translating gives CASSMGLAGIDEQFF.

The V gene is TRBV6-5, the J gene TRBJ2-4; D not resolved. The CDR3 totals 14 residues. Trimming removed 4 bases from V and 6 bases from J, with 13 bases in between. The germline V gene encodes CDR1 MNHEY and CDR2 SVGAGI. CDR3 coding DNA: TGTGCCAGCAGTTTTGGGTCAGACTTAAACATTCAGTACTTC. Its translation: CASSFGSDLNIQYF.

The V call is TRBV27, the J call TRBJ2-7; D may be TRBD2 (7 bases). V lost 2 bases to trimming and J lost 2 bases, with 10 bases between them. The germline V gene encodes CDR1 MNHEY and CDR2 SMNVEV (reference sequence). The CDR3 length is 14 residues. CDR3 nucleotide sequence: TGTGCCAGCAGTTTAGGCGGGGGCCCCTACGAGCAGTACTTC. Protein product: CASSLGGGPYEQYF.

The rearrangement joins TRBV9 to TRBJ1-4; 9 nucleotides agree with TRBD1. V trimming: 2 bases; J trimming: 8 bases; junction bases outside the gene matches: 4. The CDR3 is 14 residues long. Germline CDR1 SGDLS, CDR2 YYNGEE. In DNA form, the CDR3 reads TGTGCCAGCAGCGTCCGACAGGGGGGCGAAAAACTGTTTTTT. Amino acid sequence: CASSVRQGGEKLFF.

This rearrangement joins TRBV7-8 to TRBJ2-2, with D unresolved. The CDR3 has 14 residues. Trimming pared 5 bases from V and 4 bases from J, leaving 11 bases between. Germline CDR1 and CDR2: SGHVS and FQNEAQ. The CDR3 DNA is TGTGCCAGCAGCCCCTATATGGGCACCGGGGAGCTGTTTTTT. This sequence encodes CASSPYMGTGELFF.

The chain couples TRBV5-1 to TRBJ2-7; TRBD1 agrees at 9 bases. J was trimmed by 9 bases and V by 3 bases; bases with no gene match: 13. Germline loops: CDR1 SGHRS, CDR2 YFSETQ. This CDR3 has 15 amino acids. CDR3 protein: CASSSNRGQGGGQYF. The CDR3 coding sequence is TGCGCCAGCAGCTCCAACAGGGGGCAGGGAGGTGGGCAGTACTTC.

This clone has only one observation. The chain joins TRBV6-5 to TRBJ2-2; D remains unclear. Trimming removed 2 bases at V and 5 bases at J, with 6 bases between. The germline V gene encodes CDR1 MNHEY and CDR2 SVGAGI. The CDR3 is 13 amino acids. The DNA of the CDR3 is TGTGCCAGCAGTTACCGGCAAACCGGGGAGCTGTTTTTT. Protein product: CASSYRQTGELFF.

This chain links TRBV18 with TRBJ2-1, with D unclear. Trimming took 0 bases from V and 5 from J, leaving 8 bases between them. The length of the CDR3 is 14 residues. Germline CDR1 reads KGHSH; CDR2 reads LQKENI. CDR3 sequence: CASSPPSPDNEQFF. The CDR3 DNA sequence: TGTGCCAGCTCACCACCTTCCCCGGACAATGAGCAGTTCTTC.